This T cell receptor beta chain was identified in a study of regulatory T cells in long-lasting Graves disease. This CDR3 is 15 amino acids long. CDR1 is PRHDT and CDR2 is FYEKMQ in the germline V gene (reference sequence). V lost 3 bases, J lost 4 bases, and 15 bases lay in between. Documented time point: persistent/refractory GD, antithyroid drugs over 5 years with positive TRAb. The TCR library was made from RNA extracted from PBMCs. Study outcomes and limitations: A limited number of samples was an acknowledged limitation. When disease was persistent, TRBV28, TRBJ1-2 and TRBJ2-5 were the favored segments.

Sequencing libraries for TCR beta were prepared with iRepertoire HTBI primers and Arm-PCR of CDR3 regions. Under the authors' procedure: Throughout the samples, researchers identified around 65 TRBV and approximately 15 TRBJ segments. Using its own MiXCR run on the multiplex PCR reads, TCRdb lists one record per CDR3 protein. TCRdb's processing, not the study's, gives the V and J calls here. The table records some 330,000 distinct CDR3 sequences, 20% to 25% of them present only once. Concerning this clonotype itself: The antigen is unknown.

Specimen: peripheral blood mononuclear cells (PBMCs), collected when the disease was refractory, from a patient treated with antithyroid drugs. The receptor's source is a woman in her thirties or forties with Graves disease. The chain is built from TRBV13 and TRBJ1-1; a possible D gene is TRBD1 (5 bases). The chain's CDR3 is CASSFDRGLSTEAFF. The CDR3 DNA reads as TGTGCCAGCAGCTTTGACCGGGGGTTAAGCACTGAAGCTTTCTTT.